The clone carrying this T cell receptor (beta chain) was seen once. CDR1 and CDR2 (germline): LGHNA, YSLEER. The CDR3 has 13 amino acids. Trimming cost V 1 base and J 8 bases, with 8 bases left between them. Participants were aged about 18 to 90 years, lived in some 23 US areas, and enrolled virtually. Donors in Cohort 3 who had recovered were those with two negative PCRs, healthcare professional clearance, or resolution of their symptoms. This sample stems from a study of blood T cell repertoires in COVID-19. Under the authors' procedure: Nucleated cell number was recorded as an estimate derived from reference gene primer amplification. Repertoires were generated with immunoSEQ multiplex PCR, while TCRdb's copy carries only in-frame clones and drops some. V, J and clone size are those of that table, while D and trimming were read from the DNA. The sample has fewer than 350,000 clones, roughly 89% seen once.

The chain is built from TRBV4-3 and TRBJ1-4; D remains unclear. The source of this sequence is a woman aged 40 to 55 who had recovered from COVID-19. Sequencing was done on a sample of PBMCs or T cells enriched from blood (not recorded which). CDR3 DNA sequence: TGCGCCAGCAGCCAAGCTTGGCGGGAAAAACTGTTTTTT. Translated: CASSQAWREKLFF.